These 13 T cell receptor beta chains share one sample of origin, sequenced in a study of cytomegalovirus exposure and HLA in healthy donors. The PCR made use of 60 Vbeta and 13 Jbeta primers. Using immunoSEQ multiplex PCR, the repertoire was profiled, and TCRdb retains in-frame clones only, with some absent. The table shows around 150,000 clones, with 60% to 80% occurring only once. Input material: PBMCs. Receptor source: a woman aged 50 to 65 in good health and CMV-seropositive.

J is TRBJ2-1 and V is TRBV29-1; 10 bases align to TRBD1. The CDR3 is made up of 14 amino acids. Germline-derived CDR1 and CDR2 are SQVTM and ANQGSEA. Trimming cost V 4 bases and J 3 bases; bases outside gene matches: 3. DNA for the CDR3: TGCAGCGTTGGACAGGGGGCTATCTACAATGAGCAGTTCTTC. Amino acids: CSVGQGAIYNEQFF.

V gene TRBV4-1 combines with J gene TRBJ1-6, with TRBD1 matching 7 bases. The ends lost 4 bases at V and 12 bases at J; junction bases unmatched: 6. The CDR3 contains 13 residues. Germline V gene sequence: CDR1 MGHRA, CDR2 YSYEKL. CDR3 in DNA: TGCGCCAGCAGCCCCGGGACAGTGCAACCCCTCCACTTT. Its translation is CASSPGTVQPLHF.

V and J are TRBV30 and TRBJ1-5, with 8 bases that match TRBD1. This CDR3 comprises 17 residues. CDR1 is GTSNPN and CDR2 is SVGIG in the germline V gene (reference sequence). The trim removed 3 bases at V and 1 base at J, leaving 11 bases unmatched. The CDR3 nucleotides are TGTGCCTGGAGGTTACTCAGGGGGCGCAGGAGCAATCAGCCCCAGCATTTT. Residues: CAWRLLRGRRSNQPQHF.

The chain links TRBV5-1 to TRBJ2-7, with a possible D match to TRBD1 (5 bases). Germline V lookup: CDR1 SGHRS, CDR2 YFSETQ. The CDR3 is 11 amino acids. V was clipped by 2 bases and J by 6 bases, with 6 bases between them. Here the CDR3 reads CASSFQGEQYF. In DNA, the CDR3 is TGCGCCAGCAGCTTCCAGGGCGAGCAGTACTTC.

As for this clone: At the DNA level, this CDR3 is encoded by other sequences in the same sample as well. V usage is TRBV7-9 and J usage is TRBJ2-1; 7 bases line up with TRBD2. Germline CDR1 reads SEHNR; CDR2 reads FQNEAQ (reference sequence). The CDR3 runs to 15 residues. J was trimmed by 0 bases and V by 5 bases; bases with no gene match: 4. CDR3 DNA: TGTGCCAGCAGCCCGCGGGGGAGCTCCTACAATGAGCAGTTCTTC. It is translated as CASSPRGSSYNEQFF.

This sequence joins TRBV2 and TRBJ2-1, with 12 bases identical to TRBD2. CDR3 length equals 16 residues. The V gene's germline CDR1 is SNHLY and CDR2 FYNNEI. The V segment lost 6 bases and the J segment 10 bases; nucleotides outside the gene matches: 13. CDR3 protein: CASRGNRGLAGKEQFF. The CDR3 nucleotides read TGTGCCAGCAGGGGGAATCGGGGACTAGCGGGCAAGGAGCAGTTCTTC.

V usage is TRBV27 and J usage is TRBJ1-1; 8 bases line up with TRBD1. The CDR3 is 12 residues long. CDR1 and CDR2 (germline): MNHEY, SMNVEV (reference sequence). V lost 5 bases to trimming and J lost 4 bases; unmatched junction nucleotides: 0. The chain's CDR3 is CASSTGGTEAFF. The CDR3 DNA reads TGTGCCAGCAGTACAGGGGGCACTGAAGCTTTCTTT.

CDR3 bases: TGTGCCAGCAGCTTTTTGCTAGCGGGGGGGACTAAAAACATTCAGTACTTC. It codes for CASSFLLAGGTKNIQYF. V usage is TRBV13 and J usage is TRBJ2-4; the match to TRBD2 covers 12 bases. In germline, CDR1 is PRHDT, CDR2 FYEKMQ (reference sequence). The CDR3 spans 17 residues. The V gene end was trimmed by 3 bases and the J gene end by 4 bases; junction bases not matched to a gene: 7.

The DNA of the CDR3 is TGTGCCAGCAACCCGGGGGTCGGGGTTTTGAGCAATCAGCCCCAGCATTTT. Its protein product is CASNPGVGVLSNQPQHF. The J gene is TRBJ1-5, the V gene TRBV7-8, with a possible D match to TRBD1 (5 bases). V was shortened by 7 bases and J by 1 base, with 20 bases between the two germline ends. This CDR3 is 17 amino acids long. The germline V gene encodes CDR1 SGHVS and CDR2 FQNEAQ. Drawing the rest from reference TRBV7-8 and TRBJ1-5, the complete variable domain is GAGVSQSPRYKVAKRGQDVALRCDPISGHVSLFWYQQALGQGPEFLTYFQNEAQLDKSGLPSDRFFAERPEGSVSTLKIQRTQQEDSAVYLCASNPGVGVLSNQPQHFGDGTRLSIL.

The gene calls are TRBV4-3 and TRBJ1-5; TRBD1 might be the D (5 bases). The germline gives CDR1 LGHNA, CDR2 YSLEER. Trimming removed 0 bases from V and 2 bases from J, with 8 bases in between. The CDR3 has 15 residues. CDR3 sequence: CASSQDVGGNQPQHF. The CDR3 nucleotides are TGCGCCAGCAGCCAAGATGTAGGGGGCAATCAGCCCCAGCATTTT.

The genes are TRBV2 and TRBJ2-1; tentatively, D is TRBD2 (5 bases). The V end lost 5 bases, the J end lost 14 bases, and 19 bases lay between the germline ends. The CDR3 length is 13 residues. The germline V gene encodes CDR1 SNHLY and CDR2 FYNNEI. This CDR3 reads CASSSRLGGWEFF. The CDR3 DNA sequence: TGTGCCAGCAGTTCCCGGCTGGGCGGGTGGGAGTTCTTC. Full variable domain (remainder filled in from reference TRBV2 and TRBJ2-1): EPEVTQTPSHQVTQMGQEVILRCVPISNHLYFYWYRQILGQKVEFLVSFYNNEISEKSEIFDDQFSVERPDGSNFTLKIRSTKLEDSAMYFCASSSRLGGWEFFGPGTRLTVL.

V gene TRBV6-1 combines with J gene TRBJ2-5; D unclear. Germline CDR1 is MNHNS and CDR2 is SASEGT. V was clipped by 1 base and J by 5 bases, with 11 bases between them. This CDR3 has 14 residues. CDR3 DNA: TGTGCCAGCAGTGAAGATTATTCCCCGGAGACCCAGTACTTC. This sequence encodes CASSEDYSPETQYF.

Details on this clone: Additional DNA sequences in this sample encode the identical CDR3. CDR3: CASSGGNYGYTF. As DNA, the CDR3 is TGTGCCTCAAGTGGCGGAAACTATGGCTACACCTTC. The rearrangement uses TRBV25-1 and TRBJ1-2, with D unclear. CDR1 is MGHDK and CDR2 is SYGVNS in the germline V gene. The ends were cut back, 11 bases at V and 2 bases at J, with 12 bases in the middle. CDR3 size: 12 residues.